This T cell receptor beta chain stems from a study of memory CD4+ T cells and cytomegalovirus serostatus. Study findings and constraints: About 40% of the roughly 160 known CMV-associated TCRbeta sequences appeared in CD4+ memory. The CMV-associated TCR signature appears largely within the CD4+ memory repertoire.

After removal of 4 bases from V and 6 bases from J, the junction contained 8 bases not matched to a gene. This CDR3 has 15 amino acids. The germline V gene encodes CDR1 MNHNS and CDR2 SASEGT. This clone ranks as medium-sized. Its antigen is currently unknown. Single viable CD3+CD4+CD8-CD45RO+ cells were sorted as the memory CD4+ T cells. Total CD4+ T cells were enriched by CD4 positive selection. The table came from immunoSEQ multiplex PCR; TCRdb's copy has only in-frame clones and leaves some out. The profile covers about 38,000 clones, with roughly 78% appearing a single time and roughly 5% taken by the ten largest.

The sequenced sample consisted of memory CD4+ T cells from blood. This chain joins TRBV6-1 and TRBJ1-4; 7 bases agree with TRBD1. The clonotype was recovered from an adult in good health and CMV-seropositive. This CDR3 is CASSALTGRYEKLFF. In DNA, the CDR3 is TGTGCCAGCAGTGCCTTGACAGGGAGGTATGAAAAACTGTTTTTT.